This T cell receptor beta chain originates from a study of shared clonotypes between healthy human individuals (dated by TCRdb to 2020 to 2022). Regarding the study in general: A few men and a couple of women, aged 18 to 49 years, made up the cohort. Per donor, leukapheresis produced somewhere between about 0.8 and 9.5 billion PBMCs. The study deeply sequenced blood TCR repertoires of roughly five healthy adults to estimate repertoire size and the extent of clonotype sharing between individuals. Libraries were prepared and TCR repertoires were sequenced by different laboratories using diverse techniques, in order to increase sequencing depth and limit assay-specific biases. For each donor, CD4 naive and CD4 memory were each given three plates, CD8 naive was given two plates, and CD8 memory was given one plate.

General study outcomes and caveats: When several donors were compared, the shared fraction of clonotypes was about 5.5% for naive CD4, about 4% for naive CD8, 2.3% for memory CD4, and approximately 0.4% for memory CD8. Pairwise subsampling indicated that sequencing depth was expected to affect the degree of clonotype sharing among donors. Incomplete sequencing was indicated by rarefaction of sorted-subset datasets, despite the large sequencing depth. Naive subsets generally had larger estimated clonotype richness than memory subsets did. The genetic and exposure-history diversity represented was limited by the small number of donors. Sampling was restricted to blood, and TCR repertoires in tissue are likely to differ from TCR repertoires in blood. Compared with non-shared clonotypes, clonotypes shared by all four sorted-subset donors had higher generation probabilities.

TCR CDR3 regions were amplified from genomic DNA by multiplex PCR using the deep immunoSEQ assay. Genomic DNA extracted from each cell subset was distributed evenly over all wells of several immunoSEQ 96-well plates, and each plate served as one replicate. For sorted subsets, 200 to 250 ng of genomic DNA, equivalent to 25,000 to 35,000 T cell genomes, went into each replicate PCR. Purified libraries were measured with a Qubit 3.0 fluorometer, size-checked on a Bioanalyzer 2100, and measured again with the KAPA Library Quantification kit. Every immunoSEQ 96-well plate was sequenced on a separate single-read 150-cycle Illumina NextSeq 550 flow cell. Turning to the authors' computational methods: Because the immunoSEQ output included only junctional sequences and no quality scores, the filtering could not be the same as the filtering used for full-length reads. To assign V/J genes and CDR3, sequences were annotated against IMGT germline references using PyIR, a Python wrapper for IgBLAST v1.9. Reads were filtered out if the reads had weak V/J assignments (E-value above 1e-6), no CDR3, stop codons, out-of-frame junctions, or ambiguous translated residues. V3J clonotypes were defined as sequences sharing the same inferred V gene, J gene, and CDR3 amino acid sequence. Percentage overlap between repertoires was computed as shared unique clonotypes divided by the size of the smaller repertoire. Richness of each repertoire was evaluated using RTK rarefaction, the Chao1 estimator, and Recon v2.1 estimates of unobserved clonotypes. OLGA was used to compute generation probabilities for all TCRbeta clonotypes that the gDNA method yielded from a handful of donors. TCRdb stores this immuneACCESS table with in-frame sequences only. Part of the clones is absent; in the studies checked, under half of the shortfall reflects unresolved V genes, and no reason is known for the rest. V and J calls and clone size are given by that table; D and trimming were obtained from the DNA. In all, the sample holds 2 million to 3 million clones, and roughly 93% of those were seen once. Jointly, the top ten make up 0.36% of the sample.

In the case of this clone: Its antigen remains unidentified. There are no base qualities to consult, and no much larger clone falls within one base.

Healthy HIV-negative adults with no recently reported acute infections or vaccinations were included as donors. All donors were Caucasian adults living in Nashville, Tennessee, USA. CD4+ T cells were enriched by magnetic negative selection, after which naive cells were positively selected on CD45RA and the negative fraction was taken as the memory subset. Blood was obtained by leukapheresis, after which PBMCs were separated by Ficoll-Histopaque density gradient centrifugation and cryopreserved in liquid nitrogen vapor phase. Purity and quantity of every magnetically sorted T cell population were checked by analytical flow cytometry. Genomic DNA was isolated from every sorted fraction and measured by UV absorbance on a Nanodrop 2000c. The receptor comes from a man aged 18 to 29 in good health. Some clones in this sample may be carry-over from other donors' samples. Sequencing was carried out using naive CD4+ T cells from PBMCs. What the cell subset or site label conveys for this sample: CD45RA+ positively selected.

Here the CDR3 is given as CASSPRSSGINTGELFF. The nucleotide sequence reads as follows: TGTGCCAGCAGCCCGAGGAGTAGCGGGATAAACACCGGGGAGCTGTTTTTT. This receptor chain uses TRBV9 and TRBJ2-2; the junction holds 8 bases that match TRBD2. The V end gives up 4 bases and the J end 2 bases, leaving 10 bases in the junction not matched to a gene. The CDR3 runs 17 residues from the cysteine to the phenylalanine. Only the CDR3 part of the read is kept: 51 bases, read in frame from the first base. Sequences SGDLS (CDR1) and YYNGEE (CDR2) are obtained from the germline V gene.